The rows below give T cell receptor beta chains drawn from one sample of a study of patients and donors after allogeneic stem cell transplantation. TCRdb reprocessed the RT-PCR reads with MiXCR, giving one entry per CDR3 protein. The profile shows around 200,000 distinct CDR3 sequences, 38% of them singletons. The sequenced material came from blood, either unsorted or a sorted T cell fraction (not recorded which). Receptors were obtained from a human donor who was either an allogeneic HSCT recipient or a stem cell or donor lymphocyte infusion donor (not recorded which). It is not recorded whose cells these are; they may come from a transplant donor. Each CDR3 is given with its conserved first and last residue. The order of the fields is D gene, clone size, J gene, V gene, CDR3 DNA, CDR3 protein. The D gene is left open where the match is weak. Clone size is shown for a subset of rows, as once, few, many or a class of expanded clone.

.	few	TRBJ1-6	TRBV4-1	TGCGCCAGCAGCCAAGTTCCCGGATACTCACCCCTCCACTTT	CASSQVPGYSPLHF
.	.	TRBJ2-7	TRBV13	TGTGCCAGCAGCTTTAGGGTCACAGGGCCCGAGCAGTACTTC	CASSFRVTGPEQYF
.	.	TRBJ1-1	TRBV9	TGTGCCAGCAGCGGGTCTGGGGCTAGGGACACTGAAGCTTTCTTT	CASSGSGARDTEAFF
.	few	TRBJ2-7	TRBV9	TGTGCCAGCAGCGTACGGCCTGGCTACTACGAGCAGTACTTC	CASSVRPGYYEQYF
.	few	TRBJ1-5	TRBV18	TGTGCCAGCTCACCCGGACTTAATAATCAGCCCCAGCATTTT	CASSPGLNNQPQHF
.	.	TRBJ1-4	TRBV24-1	TGTGCCACCAGTGACCCCGGACAGCAAGGTGGTGAAAAACTGTTTTTT	CATSDPGQQGGEKLFF
TRBD1	.	TRBJ1-1	TRBV12-3/TRBV12-4	TGTGCCAGCAGCGCAACACAGACAGGGGCTGGGGCTTTCTTT	CASSATQTGAGAFF
.	few	TRBJ1-1	TRBV21-1	TGTGCCAGCAGCAAACACACCGCCTCGAACACTGAAGCTTTCTTT	CASSKHTASNTEAFF
.	few	TRBJ1-4	TRBV21-1	TGTGCCAGACGGACAGGGGGCGAAAGGTCGGATGAAAAACTGTTTTTT	CARRTGGERSDEKLFF
.	.	TRBJ1-2	TRBV5-1	TGCGCCAGCAGCTTGGAGGCGAGAGCTAACTATGGCTACACCTTC	CASSLEARANYGYTF
.	.	TRBJ2-2	TRBV11-1	TGTGCCAGCAGCTTAGCTGTAGACACCGGGGAGCTGTTTTTT	CASSLAVDTGELFF
.	.	TRBJ1-2	TRBV7-2	TGTGCCAGCAGCTTCAGGGATTACTATGGCTACACCTTC	CASSFRDYYGYTF
.	once	TRBJ2-1	TRBV30	TGTGCCTGGACTGTAGAGAGCTCCTACAATGAGCAGTTCTTC	CAWTVESSYNEQFF
.	.	TRBJ2-7	TRBV3-1	TGTGCCAGCAGCCAACCGGCACAGGGATCCTACGAGCAGTACTTC	CASSQPAQGSYEQYF
TRBD1	few	TRBJ1-5	TRBV12-3/TRBV12-4	TGTGCCAGCAGTGGGGTCCAGGGGGCGAGACAGCCCCAGCATTTT	CASSGVQGARQPQHF
.	few	TRBJ2-2	TRBV4-3	TGCGCCAGCAGCCACGCTGAGGGCACCGGGGAGCTGTTTTTT	CASSHAEGTGELFF
.	.	TRBJ2-7	TRBV3-1	TGTGCCAGCAGCTACCGGGCCTCGGGACCGACCTACGAGCAGTACTTC	CASSYRASGPTYEQYF
.	.	TRBJ1-5	TRBV6-6	TGTGCCAGCAGTGGACAGTATAGCAATCAGCCCCAGCATTTT	CASSGQYSNQPQHF
.	.	TRBJ2-5	TRBV12-3/TRBV12-4	TGTGCCAGCAGTTCGCGGGCAGCACAAGAGACCCAGTACTTC	CASSSRAAQETQYF
.	.	TRBJ2-4	TRBV3-1	TGTGCCAGCAGCCAAAGAGGTGGGGCCATTGGCGGCATTCAGTACTTC	CASSQRGGAIGGIQYF
.	.	TRBJ2-1	TRBV12-3/TRBV12-4	TGTGCCAGCAGTTTAATCTACAATGAGCAGTTCTTC	CASSLIYNEQFF
.	.	TRBJ1-1	TRBV20-1	TGCAGTGCTAGACAGGGCTTGAACACTGAAGCTTTCTTT	CSARQGLNTEAFF
.	few	TRBJ1-6	TRBV4-3	TGCGCCAGCAGCCAAGAGGTTGTTGACAGCTCCTATAATTCACCCCTCCACTTT	CASSQEVVDSSYNSPLHF
.	few	TRBJ1-4	TRBV4-1	TGCGCCAGCAGCCAAGCTGTACAGGGCGCTAATGAAAAACTGTTTTTT	CASSQAVQGANEKLFF
TRBD1	.	TRBJ2-2	TRBV12-3/TRBV12-4	TGTGCCAGCAGTACGGAGGACAGGGCGAACACCGGGGAGCTGTTTTTT	CASSTEDRANTGELFF
.	few	TRBJ1-2	TRBV20-1	TGCAGTGCTAGACTCTCGGGGTCGACGGGGGAGCCCTATGGCTACACCTTC	CSARLSGSTGEPYGYTF
.	.	TRBJ2-7	TRBV24-1	TGTGCCACCAGGGCCCGGGGACGGACCTACGAGCAGTACTTC	CATRARGRTYEQYF
.	.	TRBJ2-7	TRBV4-2	TGTGCCAGCAGCCAAGGGGACCGGGACCCCTCCTACGAGCAGTACTTC	CASSQGDRDPSYEQYF
TRBD1	.	TRBJ1-1	TRBV30	TGTGCCTGTGTGACAGGGGTTTGGAATGAAGCTTTCTTT	CACVTGVWNEAFF
.	few	TRBJ2-3	TRBV7-2	TGTGCCAGCAGCAACCGTTTGATAGAAGGTGATACGCAGTATTTT	CASSNRLIEGDTQYF
.	few	TRBJ1-1	TRBV20-1	TGCAGTGCTAGCGGATTTGGGGGGAGTTGGACTGAAGCTTTCTTT	CSASGFGGSWTEAFF
.	.	TRBJ1-1	TRBV11-2	TGTGCCAGCAGCTTAGATGGGGGTACTGAAGCTTTCTTT	CASSLDGGTEAFF
.	many	TRBJ1-3	TRBV25-1	TGTGCCAGCAGTGGAACAGCCTCTGGAAACACCATATATTTT	CASSGTASGNTIYF
.	.	TRBJ1-5	TRBV19	TGTGCCAGTAGACCTGGACATAGCAATCAGCCCCAGCATTTT	CASRPGHSNQPQHF
TRBD1	.	TRBJ1-1	TRBV7-9	TGTGCCAGCAGCTCCCGGGACAGGGGTTTCGTTGAAGCTTTCTTT	CASSSRDRGFVEAFF
.	.	TRBJ1-2	TRBV19	TGTGCCAGTAGTCTATCCGGGACACTGGACGGCTACACCTTC	CASSLSGTLDGYTF
.	.	TRBJ2-7	TRBV4-1	TGCGCCAGCAGCCAAGGCCGGCAGGGGATCTACGAGCAGTACTTC	CASSQGRQGIYEQYF
.	few	TRBJ2-1	TRBV4-3	TGCGCCAGCAGCCAAGGACAGAGGACCTACAATGAGCAGTTCTTC	CASSQGQRTYNEQFF
TRBD1	.	TRBJ1-4	TRBV27	TGTGCCAGCAGTGCGGGGACAGTTAAAAAACTGTTTTTT	CASSAGTVKKLFF
.	few	TRBJ1-1	TRBV12-5	TGTGCTAGTGCCCCTAGAGGGGCGGACACTGAAGCTTTCTTT	CASAPRGADTEAFF
TRBD1	few	TRBJ1-1	TRBV2	TGTGCCAGCAGTTACCCCCGACAGGGGAACACTGAAGCTTTCTTT	CASSYPRQGNTEAFF
.	few	TRBJ2-1	TRBV7-9	TGTGCCAGCAGCTTAATCCGACTAAAGAATGAGCAGTTCTTC	CASSLIRLKNEQFF